This T cell receptor beta chain was sequenced in a study of blood T cell repertoires in COVID-19. Turning to the study itself: Donors in the United States, Italy and Spain gave samples during acute or convalescent COVID-19.

Assay used: immunoSEQ multiplex PCR; TCRdb lists only in-frame clones, some missing. The table records about 39,000 clones, roughly 82% of them present only once. Only a few counts were recorded for this clone. Trimming cost V 6 bases and J 0 bases, with 10 bases left between them. Germline V CDR1 and CDR2: LNHDA, SQIVND (reference sequence). This CDR3 is built from 14 residues. The sequence derives from a man aged 45 to 65 with active or convalescent COVID-19. The sample comprised peripheral blood. This chain joins TRBV19 and TRBJ2-3, with D perhaps TRBD1 (6 bases). In DNA, the CDR3 is TGTGCCAGTAGCCACAGGGTTAGCACAGATACGCAGTATTTT. It specifies CASSHRVSTDTQYF.